The 15 T cell receptor beta chains reported below all come from one sample, sequenced in a study of blood T cell repertoires in COVID-19 (dated by TCRdb to 2018 to 2021). Library creation used the immunoSEQ multiplex PCR assay. Imported from immuneACCESS, the table was reduced by TCRdb to in-frame sequences with V and J called. These copies leave out some clones; in studies compared against another copy, an unresolved V gene accounts for under half, and the cause of the remainder is not known. This sample has some 390,000 clones in its table, and about 88% of those were observed once. 1.5% to 1.9% of the sample lies in the top ten. The sample taken for sequencing was peripheral blood. These receptors all come from a woman aged 40 to 55 with COVID-19, enrolled during active disease.

This sequence joins TRBV6-5 and TRBJ1-5, with D possibly TRBD1 on 6 matching bases. The CDR3 loop spans 14 amino acids. Germline-derived CDR1 and CDR2 are MNHEY and SVGAGI. V was trimmed by 6 bases and J by 4 bases, leaving 13 bases between them. The chain's CDR3 is CASSHGGLNQPQHF. CDR3 nucleotides: TGTGCCAGCAGCCACGGGGGGCTTAATCAGCCCCAGCATTTT.

The chain couples TRBV7-9 to TRBJ1-4; 9 nucleotides align to TRBD1. Germline CDR1 is SEHNR and CDR2 is FQNEAQ (reference sequence). Trimming took 4 bases from V and 7 from J; bases not matched to a gene: 4. The length of the CDR3 is 14 residues. CDR3 protein: CASSSDRGIEKLFF. The CDR3 region has the DNA TGTGCCAGCAGCTCGGACAGGGGAATTGAAAAACTGTTTTTT.

The rearrangement joins TRBV7-9 to TRBJ2-1, with 9 bases aligning to TRBD1. V lost 4 bases and J lost 0; bases outside the gene matches: 10. This CDR3 contains 18 residues. The germline V gene has CDR1 SEHNR and CDR2 FQNEAQ (reference sequence). The CDR3 DNA reads TGTGCCAGCAGCTCCATTACAGGGGGCTTCCGCTCCTACAATGAGCAGTTCTTC. Its translation is CASSSITGGFRSYNEQFF.

J is TRBJ1-2 and V is TRBV7-9; D remains unclear. Germline CDR1 reads SEHNR; CDR2 reads FQNEAQ (reference sequence). V gave up 7 bases and J gave up 4 bases, with 16 bases separating them. The CDR3 consists of 14 residues. CDR3 bases: TGTGCCAGCACCTCCTCCGCAGAGGGCTATGGCTACACCTTC. This gives the protein CASTSSAEGYGYTF.

The chain joins TRBV5-1 to TRBJ1-6, with TRBD1 identical over 8 bases. J lost 5 bases, V lost 4 bases, and 8 bases had no gene match. This CDR3 spans 16 amino acids. Germline assignment: CDR1 SGHRS and CDR2 YFSETQ. This CDR3 is CASSLKQGGDNSPLHF. CDR3 DNA: TGCGCCAGCAGCCTGAAACAGGGGGGTGATAATTCACCCCTCCACTTT. The full variable domain, in which reference TRBV5-1 and TRBJ1-6 provide the parts outside the CDR3, is KAGVTQTPRYLIKTRGQQVTLSCSPISGHRSVSWYQQTPGQGLQFLFEYFSETQRNKGNFPGRFSGRQFSNSRSEMNVSTLELGDSALYLCASSLKQGGDNSPLHFGNGTRLTVT.

The sample holds a few counts of this clone. V usage is TRBV2 and J usage is TRBJ2-1, with 9 bases that match TRBD2. J lost 1 base, V lost 9 bases, and 4 bases had no gene match. Germline CDR1 SNHLY, CDR2 FYNNEI. The CDR3 is made up of 14 amino acids. This CDR3 reads CASKREVSYNEQFF. CDR3 nucleotides: TGTGCCAGTAAGCGGGAGGTTTCCTACAATGAGCAGTTCTTC.

This clone was recorded only once. The chain joins TRBV7-2 to TRBJ2-7; 11 nucleotides align to TRBD2. The CDR3 spans 15 residues. V lost 7 bases to trimming and J lost 6 bases; unmatched junction nucleotides: 11. The germline CDR1 and CDR2 sequences are SGHTA and FQGNSA. The CDR3 reads CASTRGGSGGGEQYF. In DNA form, the CDR3 reads TGTGCCAGCACGAGAGGAGGTAGCGGGGGGGGCGAGCAGTACTTC.

The chain joins TRBV5-5 to TRBJ2-1; TRBD2 matches 10 bases. Trimming at V came to 2 bases and at J to 4 bases, leaving 3 bases not matched to a gene. CDR1 and CDR2 from the germline V gene are SGHKS and YYEKEE (reference sequence). The CDR3 contains 15 residues. CDR3 protein: CASSFPSGGYNEQFF. The CDR3 DNA follows: TGTGCCAGCAGCTTCCCTAGCGGGGGTTACAATGAGCAGTTCTTC. The variable domain in full, completed from reference TRBV5-5 and TRBJ2-1, reads DAGVTQSPTHLIKTRGQQVTLRCSPISGHKSVSWYQQVLGQGPQFIFQYYEKEERGRGNFPDRFSARQFPNYSSELNVNALLLGDSALYLCASSFPSGGYNEQFFGPGTRLTVL.

The chain recombines TRBV29-1 with TRBJ1-2; 10 nucleotides agree with TRBD1. CDR1 is SQVTM, CDR2 ANQGSEA, per germline. The CDR3 length is 15 residues. After removal of 3 bases from V and 6 bases from J, the junction contained 10 bases not matched to a gene. The CDR3 loop is CSVEANLGQGHGYTF. The CDR3 DNA is TGCAGCGTTGAGGCCAACCTGGGACAGGGGCATGGCTACACCTTC. Variable domain in full (rest from reference TRBV29-1 and TRBJ1-2): SAVISQKPSRDICQRGTSLTIQCQVDSQVTMMFWYRQQPGQSLTLIATANQGSEATYESGFVIDKFPISRPNLTFSTLTVSNMSPEDSSIYLCSVEANLGQGHGYTFGSGTRLTVV.

The CDR3, as DNA: TGTGCCAGCAGCCTAGGAGGTGCAGGGGGCGACGAGCAGTACTTC. It translates to CASSLGGAGGDEQYF. V usage is TRBV7-6 and J usage is TRBJ2-7; 8 nucleotides line up with TRBD1. Trimming took 5 bases from V and 5 from J; bases not matched to a gene: 11. Per the germline V gene, CDR1 is SGHVS and CDR2 is FNYEAQ. The CDR3 has 15 residues.

The gene calls are TRBV7-9 and TRBJ2-1; TRBD1 aligns across 7 bases. CDR1 and CDR2 (germline): SEHNR, FQNEAQ (reference sequence). Trimming at V came to 4 bases and at J to 7 bases, leaving 19 bases not matched to a gene. The CDR3 is 18 residues long. For the CDR3, the DNA is TGTGCCAGCAGCTCAACCCACCCCGGGACAGCGACTCCGAATGAGCAGTTCTTC. It translates to CASSSTHPGTATPNEQFF.

This chain joins TRBV9 and TRBJ1-4, with 12 bases aligning to TRBD1. The CDR3 sequence is 19 residues long. Losses at the gene ends were 0 bases for V and 3 bases for J; bases not matched to a gene: 9. In germline, CDR1 is SGDLS, CDR2 YYNGEE. The DNA for the CDR3 is TGTGCCAGCAGCGTAGCTTTCGGGGACAGGGGGCAGGCTAATGAAAAACTGTTTTTT. Protein product: CASSVAFGDRGQANEKLFF. Variable domain in full (rest from reference TRBV9 and TRBJ1-4): DSGVTQTPKHLITATGQRVTLRCSPRSGDLSVYWYQQSLDQGLQFLIQYYNGEERAKGNILERFSAQQFPDLHSELNLSSLELGDSALYFCASSVAFGDRGQANEKLFFGSGTQLSVL.

Here the CDR3 reads CASSVLAGGFSEQFF. The CDR3 nucleotides are TGTGCCAGCAGCGTCCTAGCGGGAGGATTCAGTGAGCAGTTCTTC. J is TRBJ2-1 and V is TRBV9; 11 nucleotides line up with TRBD2. The CDR3 extends over 15 amino acids. The V gene's germline CDR1 is SGDLS and CDR2 YYNGEE. With 2 bases clipped from V and 9 bases from J, the junction kept 7 bases outside the gene matches.

The genes are TRBV27 and TRBJ1-1, with 10 bases that match TRBD1. J was trimmed by 0 bases and V by 8 bases; bases with no gene match: 18. Germline V gene sequence: CDR1 MNHEY, CDR2 SMNVEV (reference sequence). The CDR3 length is 19 residues. The CDR3 nucleotides read TGTGCCAGCTTCAACTCCGGGACAGGGGAGAAGGCCCTGAACACTGAAGCTTTCTTT. Its translation: CASFNSGTGEKALNTEAFF.

V usage is TRBV12-3 or TRBV12-4 and J usage is TRBJ1-2, with 7 bases that match TRBD1. V shed 5 bases and J 6 bases; nucleotides not matched to a gene: 6. This CDR3 is 13 amino acids long. The CDR3 loop reads CASSDRVIDGYTF. CDR3 sequence (DNA): TGTGCCAGCAGTGACAGGGTTATCGATGGCTACACCTTC.